Shown below are 29 T cell receptor beta chains from a single sample sequenced in a study of blood T cell repertoires in COVID-19. Method: immunoSEQ multiplex PCR; TCRdb's copy keeps in-frame clones and lacks some. The sample shows 250,000 or so clones, nearly 90% of them seen only once. The sequenced sample consisted of peripheral blood. All receptors derive from a woman in her fifties or sixties with COVID-19, enrolled during active disease.

This chain joins TRBV7-8 and TRBJ1-2; TRBD1 matches 8 bases. The CDR3 covers 17 residues. The V and J ends lost 5 bases and 1 base, in that order; junction bases with no gene match: 12. Germline V CDR1 and CDR2: SGHVS, FQNEAQ. In nucleotides, the CDR3 is TGTGCCAGCAGCAATCGACAGGGGTGGGAGCGTAACTATGGCTACACCTTC. It specifies CASSNRQGWERNYGYTF.

The rearrangement joins TRBV4-1 to TRBJ1-1; TRBD1 agrees at 7 bases. Germline V gene data show CDR1 as MGHRA and CDR2 as YSYEKL. With V trimmed by 0 bases and J by 5 bases, 15 bases remained unmatched. This CDR3 comprises 18 residues. The CDR3 region has the DNA TGCGCCAGCAGCCAAGATGACAGGGTAACACGAACTCGTACTGAAGCTTTCTTT. It specifies CASSQDDRVTRTRTEAFF.

This sequence joins TRBV16 and TRBJ1-5, with D possibly being TRBD1 (5 bases). Germline CDR1 is KGHSY and CDR2 is FQNENV. Trimming took off 4 bases at V and 2 bases at J, with 15 bases between the two ends. The CDR3 is 16 residues long. The CDR3 region has the DNA TGTGCCAGCAGCCGATCTGGGGGGTTGGGCAATCAGCCCCAGCATTTT. It encodes CASSRSGGLGNQPQHF.

The J gene is TRBJ1-6, the V gene TRBV27; D might be TRBD1 (5 bases). Trimming cost V 5 bases and J 7 bases, with 9 bases left between them. The CDR3 contains 13 residues. The germline gives CDR1 MNHEY, CDR2 SMNVEV (reference sequence). CDR3 region: CASSAGRNSPLHF. The DNA for the CDR3 is TGTGCCAGCAGTGCAGGGCGAAATTCACCCCTCCACTTT.

In DNA form, the CDR3 reads TGCGCCAGCACCTTTAACGAGCAGTACTTC. It yields the protein CASTFNEQYF. The gene calls are TRBV4-1 and TRBJ2-7; D is ambiguous. The germline V and J ends were trimmed by 7 bases and 5 bases, with 6 bases remaining between them. Looked up from germline, CDR1 is MGHRA and CDR2 is YSYEKL. CDR3 length: 10 amino acids.

The V and J genes are TRBV14 and TRBJ2-1, with 7 bases aligning to TRBD1. CDR3 length: 15 amino acids. Germline loops: CDR1 SGHDN, CDR2 FVKESK. Germline trimming cut 4 bases from V and 3 bases from J; bases unmatched to any gene: 6. CDR3 sequence: CASSPTGTVYNEQFF. CDR3 coding DNA: TGTGCCAGCAGCCCCACCGGGACAGTCTACAATGAGCAGTTCTTC. The full variable domain, completed using reference TRBV14 and TRBJ2-1, is EAGVTQFPSHSVIEKGQTVTLRCDPISGHDNLYWYRRVMGKEIKFLLHFVKESKQDESGMPNNRFLAERTGGTYSTLKVQPAELEDSGVYFCASSPTGTVYNEQFFGPGTRLTVL.

DNA of the CDR3: TGTGCCAGCAGCCCCCGAGGTATACAGGAGTACTATGGCTACACCTTC. Encoded protein: CASSPRGIQEYYGYTF. The chain combines TRBV14 with TRBJ1-2; the D gene is possibly TRBD1 (5 bases). Germline V gene sequence: CDR1 SGHDN, CDR2 FVKESK. V was clipped by 4 bases and J by 3 bases, with 18 bases between them. This CDR3 contains 16 residues.

Turning to this clone: A much larger clone differs by one base, so this may be a read error. The CDR3 region is CASSQGQNTGELFF. CDR3 sequence (DNA): TGTGCCAGCAGCCAGGGCCAGAACACCGGGGAGCTGTTTTTT. This chain joins TRBV4-2 and TRBJ2-2; D uncertain. Trimming shortened V by 3 bases and J by 1 base, and 6 bases separated the two germline ends. The CDR3 loop spans 14 amino acids. The germline gives CDR1 LGHNA, CDR2 YNFKEQ.

J is TRBJ2-3 and V is TRBV4-2, with 8 bases identical to TRBD2. With V trimmed by 4 bases and J by 4 bases, 10 bases remained unmatched. The CDR3 is 16 residues long. The germline gives CDR1 LGHNA, CDR2 YNFKEQ. The CDR3 nucleotides are TGTGCCAGCAGCCCCCTTGGGGGAGCGGGGGCAGATACGCAGTATTTT. This sequence encodes CASSPLGGAGADTQYF.

This chain links TRBV14 with TRBJ2-3; maybe TRBD1 (5 bases). V lost 4 bases, J lost 6 bases, and 14 bases lay in between. Germline CDR1 SGHDN, CDR2 FVKESK. This CDR3 region has 14 residues. CDR3 protein: CASSRGFEPDTQYF. The CDR3 DNA sequence: TGTGCCAGCAGCCGGGGCTTTGAGCCCGATACGCAGTATTTT.

The chain has TRBV11-3 and TRBJ1-1, with D possibly TRBD1 on 5 matching bases. The V gene's germline CDR1 is SGHNT and CDR2 YENEEA. V shed 5 bases and J shed 1 base, with 11 bases lying between them. CDR3 length equals 14 residues. The CDR3 spells CASSPPGGNTEAFF. DNA of the CDR3: TGTGCCAGCAGCCCCCCGGGGGGGAACACTGAAGCTTTCTTT.

The chain combines TRBV7-9 with TRBJ2-7; the D gene is possibly TRBD2 (7 bases). V gave up 5 bases and J gave up 7 bases, with 15 bases separating them. Germline CDR1 reads SEHNR; CDR2 reads FQNEAQ (reference sequence). The CDR3 extends over 13 amino acids. The CDR3 region has the DNA TGTGCCAGCAGCCCCCCCGGGGGGCAGGAGCAGTACTTC. Residues: CASSPPGGQEQYF.

V usage is TRBV18 and J usage is TRBJ1-1, with 8 bases matching TRBD1. CDR1 and CDR2 from the germline V gene are KGHSH and LQKENI. With 5 bases clipped from V and 0 bases from J, the junction kept 23 bases outside the gene matches. CDR3 length equals 21 residues. CDR3 amino acids: CASSSSQGAGNPTVMNTEAFF. CDR3 in DNA: TGTGCCAGCTCAAGTTCTCAGGGGGCCGGGAATCCCACCGTCATGAACACTGAAGCTTTCTTT. Complete variable domain (other parts from reference TRBV18 and TRBJ1-1): NAGVMQNPRHLVRRRGQEARLRCSPMKGHSHVYWYRQLPEEGLKFMVYLQKENIIDESGMPKERFSAEFPKEGPSILRIQQVVRGDSAAYFCASSSSQGAGNPTVMNTEAFFGQGTRLTVV.

The V gene is TRBV6-6, the J gene TRBJ1-1, with a weak D call TRBD1 (5 bases). This CDR3 contains 13 residues. Trimming removed 0 bases from V and 6 bases from J, with 8 bases in between. The germline V gene encodes CDR1 MNHNY and CDR2 SVGAGI (reference sequence). For the CDR3, the DNA is TGTGCCAGCAGTTACTCCCCCAGGGCTGAAGCTTTCTTT. The encoded protein is CASSYSPRAEAFF.

The chain joins TRBV9 to TRBJ1-2, with 7 bases aligning to TRBD1. J gave up 2 bases and V 3 bases, and 7 bases lay outside the gene matches. This CDR3 is 15 amino acids long. Looked up from germline, CDR1 is SGDLS and CDR2 is YYNGEE. CDR3 DNA sequence: TGTGCCAGCAGCGAACAGGGGCCGCACAACTATGGCTACACCTTC. This sequence encodes CASSEQGPHNYGYTF.

V usage is TRBV30 and J usage is TRBJ1-3, with D uncertain. From germline, CDR1 is GTSNPN and CDR2 SVGIG (reference sequence). Trimming took off 1 base at V and 0 bases at J, with 4 bases between the two ends. The CDR3 loop spans 13 amino acids. CDR3 in amino acids: CAWSGHSGNTIYF. The DNA for the CDR3 is TGTGCCTGGAGTGGACACTCTGGAAACACCATATATTTT.

This clone was seen a single time. J is TRBJ1-2 and V is TRBV5-1, with D unclear. The V and J ends lost 1 base and 8 bases respectively, with 12 bases between them. The CDR3 has 13 residues. The V gene's germline CDR1 is SGHRS and CDR2 YFSETQ. The CDR3, as DNA: TGCGCCAGCAGCTTGCCGTCTCGGGTCGGCTACACCTTC. It translates to CASSLPSRVGYTF.

The chain couples TRBV7-2 to TRBJ2-1; the match to TRBD1 covers 8 bases. The CDR3 loop spans 14 amino acids. CDR1 is SGHTA, CDR2 FQGNSA, per germline. The trim removed 3 bases at V and 8 bases at J, leaving 6 bases unmatched. CDR3 nucleotides: TGTGCCAGCAGCTTCCGGCAGGGGGCGGATGAGCAGTTCTTC. Amino acid sequence: CASSFRQGADEQFF.

The chain combines TRBV30 with TRBJ1-4; 8 nucleotides match TRBD1. Per germline, CDR1 GTSNPN and CDR2 SVGIG (reference sequence). The CDR3 totals 17 residues. V lost 3 bases and J lost 0; bases outside the gene matches: 9. CDR3 loop: CAWSTGTGSATNEKLFF. CDR3 nucleotides: TGTGCCTGGAGCACCGGGACAGGATCCGCAACTAATGAAAAACTGTTTTTT. Variable domain in full (rest from reference TRBV30 and TRBJ1-4): SQTIHQWPATLVQPVGSPLSLECTVEGTSNPNLYWYRQAAGRGLQLLFYSVGIGQISSEVPQNLSASRPQDRQFILSSKKLLLSDSGFYLCAWSTGTGSATNEKLFFGSGTQLSVL.

Here the CDR3 DNA reads TGTGCCAGCAGCCAAGTCGGGAATGAAAAACTGTTTTTT. Translating gives CASSQVGNEKLFF. The V call is TRBV3-1 (or the pseudogene TRBV3-2), the J call TRBJ1-4; no clear D. The CDR3 has 13 residues. Germline loops: CDR1 LGHDT, CDR2 YNNKEL (reference sequence). V was clipped by 1 base and J by 5 bases, with 5 bases between them.

This chain uses TRBV4-2 with TRBJ1-2, with a possible D match to TRBD1 (5 bases). Trimming left V 1 base short and J 1 base short, with 7 bases between. The V gene's germline CDR1 is LGHNA and CDR2 YNFKEQ. This CDR3 has 14 residues. This chain's CDR3 is CASSQGRVNYGYTF. In nucleotides, the CDR3 is TGTGCCAGCAGCCAAGGCAGGGTTAACTATGGCTACACCTTC.

J is TRBJ1-5 and V is TRBV6-6; 7 bases are a match to TRBD1. Looked up from germline, CDR1 is MNHNY and CDR2 is SVGAGI (reference sequence). CDR3 size: 14 residues. With 6 bases clipped from V and 5 bases from J, the junction kept 7 bases outside the gene matches. The CDR3 coding sequence is TGTGCCAGCAGCCAACCGACAGGGTATCAGCCCCAGCATTTT. As protein: CASSQPTGYQPQHF.

The CDR3 protein is CASSLDRTPPEFF. The CDR3 coding sequence is TGTGCCAGCAGCTTAGATCGAACCCCCCCGGAGTTCTTC. The chain is built from TRBV11-3 and TRBJ2-1; no reliable D call. Germline V gives CDR1 SGHNT, CDR2 YENEEA. V lost 0 bases and J 14 bases, leaving 14 bases between the germline ends. The CDR3 length is 13 residues.

The CDR3 reads CATSDSGQGASQPINYGYTF. CDR3 coding DNA: TGTGCCACCAGTGATTCCGGACAGGGGGCCTCCCAGCCTATTAACTATGGCTACACCTTC. The chain links TRBV24-1 to TRBJ1-2, with 11 bases identical to TRBD1. Germline values: CDR1 KGHDR, CDR2 SFDVKD. Trimming took 2 bases from V and 1 from J; bases not matched to a gene: 14. The CDR3 is 20 residues long.

V gene TRBV4-2 combines with J gene TRBJ2-5; 9 nucleotides align to TRBD2. V lost 1 base to trimming and J lost 5 bases; unmatched junction nucleotides: 11. Germline loops: CDR1 LGHNA, CDR2 YNFKEQ. There are 17 residues in the CDR3. CDR3 sequence reads: CASSQVRRGGGGETQYF. CDR3 DNA: TGTGCCAGCAGCCAAGTTCGGCGGGGGGGAGGTGGGGAGACCCAGTACTTC.

The rearrangement uses TRBV19 and TRBJ1-2, with 8 bases aligning to TRBD1. Germline V lookup: CDR1 LNHDA, CDR2 SQIVND (reference sequence). Unmatched junction bases numbered 10, after V lost 3 bases and J lost 1 base. The CDR3 sequence is 17 residues long. The CDR3 protein is CASSILGTGPDNYGYTF. CDR3 coding DNA: TGTGCCAGTAGTATTTTGGGGACAGGTCCTGATAACTATGGCTACACCTTC.

This sequence joins TRBV12-3 or TRBV12-4 and TRBJ1-1, with D unresolved. The CDR3 is 12 amino acids. The V and J ends lost 3 bases and 4 bases respectively, with 6 bases between them. The CDR3 coding sequence is TGTGCCAGCAGTTTTCGTCGCACTGAAGCTTTCTTT. This encodes CASSFRRTEAFF.

This chain joins TRBV18 and TRBJ2-2, with 7 bases aligning to TRBD1. Trimming took 3 bases from V and 6 from J; bases not matched to a gene: 7. Germline assignment: CDR1 KGHSH and CDR2 LQKENI. This CDR3 region has 15 residues. DNA for the CDR3: TGTGCCAGCTCACCCAGGGACAGCGCAGCCGGGGAGCTGTTTTTT. Amino acids: CASSPRDSAAGELFF.

The rearrangement links TRBV3-1 (or the pseudogene TRBV3-2) to TRBJ2-3; 8 nucleotides agree with TRBD2. The germline V gene has CDR1 LGHDT and CDR2 YNNKEL (reference sequence). CDR3 length: 18 amino acids. V dropped 0 bases and J dropped 2; count of bases not matched to a gene: 10. CDR3 sequence reads: CASSQDFGRGGATDTQYF. CDR3 bases: TGTGCCAGCAGCCAAGATTTTGGACGGGGGGGCGCCACAGATACGCAGTATTTT.